The rows below give T cell receptor beta chains drawn from one sample of a study of blood T cell repertoires in COVID-19. Sequencing was performed with immunoSEQ multiplex PCR; in TCRdb, only in-frame clones are kept and a portion is missing. The sample shows more than 80,000 clones, around 90% of them seen only once. Sequenced sample: peripheral blood. The receptor set was obtained from a woman aged 60-70 years with COVID-19, enrolled during active disease. Both conserved end residues are part of each CDR3. A D gene is named only where the DNA matches it firmly. Part of the rows lack a size; the others show once, few, many or a class for expanded clones.

V	size	J	D	length	DNA	CDR3
TRBV28	once	TRBJ1-5	.	16	TGTGCCAGCAGTTCCGTTTCGGGGGGACGCAATCAGCCCCAGCATTTT	CASSSVSGGRNQPQHF
TRBV5-6	.	TRBJ1-4	TRBD1	16	TGTGCCAGCAGCACCCGGGACAGGACCTCCCTAGGGAAACTGTTTTTT	CASSTRDRTSLGKLFF
TRBV4-2	.	TRBJ1-4	.	14	TGTGCCAGCAGCCAACCGGAGGATAATGAAAAACTGTTTTTT	CASSQPEDNEKLFF
TRBV19	.	TRBJ1-5	.	16	TGTGCCAGTAGGGGCCCTGACAGCAATAGCAATCAGCCCCAGCATTTT	CASRGPDSNSNQPQHF
TRBV5-1	.	TRBJ2-2	.	15	TGCGCCAGCAGCCTAACAGGGCCGAACACCGGGGAGCTGTTTTTT	CASSLTGPNTGELFF
TRBV29-1	.	TRBJ2-3	TRBD2	13	TGCACCGGACTAGCGGGGAGCACAGATACGCAGTATTTT	CTGLAGSTDTQYF
TRBV6-5	.	TRBJ2-5	TRBD1	14	TGTGCCAGCAGAAGGGACAGGGTTTTGGAGACCCAGTACTTC	CASRRDRVLETQYF
TRBV6-6	.	TRBJ2-3	.	15	TGTGCCAGCAGTTACCTGTCCGTTCCCACAGATACGCAGTATTTT	CASSYLSVPTDTQYF
TRBV19	.	TRBJ1-5	TRBD1	15	TGTGCCAGTAGTCCGGTGGGACAGGGGGCACAGCCCCAGCATTTT	CASSPVGQGAQPQHF
TRBV19	.	TRBJ2-5	TRBD2	16	TGTGCCAGTAGTCACGGGACTAGCGGGGAGATAGAGACCCAGTACTTC	CASSHGTSGEIETQYF
TRBV9	.	TRBJ1-1	.	14	TGTGCCAGCAGCGTAGGAAGAGGGAACACTGAAGCTTTCTTT	CASSVGRGNTEAFF
TRBV10-3	.	TRBJ1-4	TRBD1	14	TGTGCCATCAGCGCAGGGGGTACTAATGAAAAACTGTTTTTT	CAISAGGTNEKLFF